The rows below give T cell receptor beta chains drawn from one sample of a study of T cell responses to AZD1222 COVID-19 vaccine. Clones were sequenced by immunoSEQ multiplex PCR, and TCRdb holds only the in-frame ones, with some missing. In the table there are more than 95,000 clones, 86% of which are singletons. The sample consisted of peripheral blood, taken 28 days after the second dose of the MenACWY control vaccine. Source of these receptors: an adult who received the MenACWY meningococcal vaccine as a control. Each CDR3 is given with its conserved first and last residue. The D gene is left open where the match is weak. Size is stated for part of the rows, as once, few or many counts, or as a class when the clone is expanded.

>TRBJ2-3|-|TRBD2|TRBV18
CASSGLALTDTQYF
TGTGCCAGCTCAGGACTAGCACTCACAGATACGCAGTATTTT
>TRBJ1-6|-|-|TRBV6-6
CASSLTNSPLHF
TGTGCCAGCAGCCTTACCAATTCACCCCTCCACTTT
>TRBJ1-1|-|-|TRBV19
CAVMRRGGNTEAFF
TGTGCGGTAATGCGGCGGGGAGGGAACACTGAAGCTTTCTTT
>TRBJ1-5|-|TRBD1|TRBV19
CASSILSLDREDNQPQHF
TGTGCCAGTAGTATATTGAGTCTGGACAGGGAGGACAATCAGCCCCAGCATTTT
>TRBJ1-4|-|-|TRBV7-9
CASSQDRNEKLFF
TGTGCCAGCAGCCAAGACAGAAATGAAAAACTGTTTTTT
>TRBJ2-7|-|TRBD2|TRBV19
CASSDSGASYEQYF
TGTGCCAGTAGTGACAGCGGGGCCTCCTACGAGCAGTACTTC
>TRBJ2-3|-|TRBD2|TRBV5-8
CASSLTAGTSGTDTQYF
TGTGCCAGCAGCCTCACAGCGGGGACTAGCGGCACAGATACGCAGTATTTT
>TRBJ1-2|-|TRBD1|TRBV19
CASSSRTGGDYGYTF
TGTGCCAGTAGTTCGAGGACAGGGGGAGACTATGGCTACACCTTC
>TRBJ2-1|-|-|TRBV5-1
CASTDVLAAYNEQFF
TGCGCCAGCACCGATGTCCTAGCCGCATACAATGAGCAGTTCTTC
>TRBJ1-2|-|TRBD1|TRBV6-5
CASSYSPTGYGYTF
TGTGCCAGCAGTTACTCTCCGACAGGGTATGGCTACACCTTC
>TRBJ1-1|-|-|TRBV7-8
CASSLSPGQNTEAFF
TGTGCCAGCAGCTTATCCCCAGGACAGAACACTGAAGCTTTCTTT
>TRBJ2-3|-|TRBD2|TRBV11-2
CASSFGVAGGPSTDTQYF
TGTGCCAGCAGCTTCGGGGTAGCGGGGGGGCCTAGCACAGATACGCAGTATTTT
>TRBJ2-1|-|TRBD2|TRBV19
CASSNKGLASVEQFF
TGTGCCAGTAGTAACAAGGGACTAGCGTCAGTTGAGCAGTTCTTC
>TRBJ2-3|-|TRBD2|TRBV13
CASSGIGAGGLTDTQYF
TGTGCCAGCAGCGGTATTGGAGCGGGGGGGCTCACAGATACGCAGTATTTT
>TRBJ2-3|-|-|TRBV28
CASRSTDTQYF
TGTGCCAGCAGGTCCACAGATACGCAGTATTTT
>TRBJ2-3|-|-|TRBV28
CASSPRDSLGPDTQYF
TGTGCCAGCAGTCCCAGGGACTCACTGGGGCCAGATACGCAGTATTTT
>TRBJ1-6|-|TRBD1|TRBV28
CASRQTGGTGNSPLHF
TGTGCCAGCAGGCAGACAGGGGGCACGGGTAATTCACCCCTCCACTTT
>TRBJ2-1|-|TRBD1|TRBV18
CASSPNRQGAVHNEQFF
TGTGCCAGCTCACCAAATAGACAGGGGGCGGTTCACAATGAGCAGTTCTTC
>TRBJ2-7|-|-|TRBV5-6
CASSSRAGSTGEQYF
TGTGCCAGCAGCTCGAGGGCAGGCTCTACGGGGGAGCAGTACTTC
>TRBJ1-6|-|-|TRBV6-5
CASSYKEYQSPLHF
TGTGCCAGCAGTTACAAGGAGTATCAGTCACCCCTCCACTTT
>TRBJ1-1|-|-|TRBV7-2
CASSFSGRNTEAFF
TGTGCCAGCAGCTTTTCGGGGCGGAACACTGAAGCTTTCTTT
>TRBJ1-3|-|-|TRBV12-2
CASRLYSLNTIYF
TGTGCAAGTCGCTTATATTCACTTAACACCATATATTTT
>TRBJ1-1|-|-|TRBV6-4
CASSDRGGEAFF
TGTGCCAGCAGTGACCGGGGTGGTGAAGCTTTCTTT
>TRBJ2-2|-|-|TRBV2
CASSERSYTGELFF
TGTGCCAGCAGTGAACGCTCCTACACCGGGGAGCTGTTTTTT
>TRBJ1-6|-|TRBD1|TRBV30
CAWRGTGGSPLHF
TGTGCCTGGAGGGGGACAGGAGGATCACCCCTCCACTTT
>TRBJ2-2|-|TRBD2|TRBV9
CASSVGGGTRTGELFF
TGTGCCAGCAGCGTAGGGGGAGGGACTCGGACCGGGGAGCTGTTTTTT
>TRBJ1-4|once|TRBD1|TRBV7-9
CASSPGGTGDEKLFF
TGTGCCAGCAGCCCCGGAGGGACAGGGGATGAAAAACTGTTTTTT
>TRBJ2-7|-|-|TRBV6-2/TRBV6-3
CASSFYGTADYEQYF
TGTGCCAGCAGTTTCTATGGGACGGCGGATTACGAGCAGTACTTC
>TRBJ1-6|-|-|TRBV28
CASSLSDLPSPLHF
TGTGCCAGCAGTTTATCGGACCTCCCTTCACCCCTCCACTTT
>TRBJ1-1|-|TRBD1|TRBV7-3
CASSLTGWNTEAFF
TGTGCCAGCAGCCTGACAGGGTGGAACACTGAAGCTTTCTTT
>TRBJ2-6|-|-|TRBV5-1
CASSERSGANVLTF
TGCGCCAGCAGCGAAAGGTCTGGGGCCAACGTCCTGACTTTC
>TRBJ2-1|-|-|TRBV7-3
CASSWDGRNEQFF
TGTGCCAGCAGCTGGGACGGGAGAAATGAGCAGTTCTTC
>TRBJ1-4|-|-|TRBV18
CASSPSENEKLFF
TGTGCCAGCTCACCCTCGGAAAATGAAAAACTGTTTTTT
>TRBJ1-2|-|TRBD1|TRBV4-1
CASSHLQGVANYGYTF
TGCGCCAGCAGCCACCTACAGGGGGTAGCTAACTATGGCTACACCTTC
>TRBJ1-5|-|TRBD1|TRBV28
CASSATGGGQPQHF
TGTGCCAGCAGTGCAACAGGGGGCGGCCAGCCCCAGCATTTT
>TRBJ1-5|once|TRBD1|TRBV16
CASRGQGNQPQHF
TGTGCCAGCAGGGGACAGGGGAATCAGCCCCAGCATTTT
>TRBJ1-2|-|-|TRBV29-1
CSADLQGTGYGYTF
TGCAGCGCCGATCTACAGGGTACGGGCTATGGCTACACCTTC
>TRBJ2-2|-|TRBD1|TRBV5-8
CASRPTGGVVGELFF
TGTGCCAGCAGGCCGACAGGGGGTGTCGTCGGGGAGCTGTTTTTT
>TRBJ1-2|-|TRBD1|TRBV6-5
CASSSTTGGRGGYTF
TGTGCCAGCAGTTCAACGACAGGGGGCCGCGGAGGCTACACCTTC
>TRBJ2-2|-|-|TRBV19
CASSLGARGGTGELFF
TGTGCCAGTAGCCTGGGGGCCAGGGGAGGGACCGGGGAGCTGTTTTTT
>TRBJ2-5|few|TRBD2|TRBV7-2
CASSLNGGVKETQYF
TGTGCCAGCAGCCTGAACGGGGGGGTTAAAGAGACCCAGTACTTC